The rows below give T cell receptor beta chains drawn from one sample of a study of spatial heterogeneity in lung cancer. TCRdb re-analysed the 5' RACE reads in MiXCR, keeping a single row per CDR3 protein. Among around 89,000 distinct CDR3 sequences listed, 9.5% to 15% were seen once. The sequencing used PBMCs, collected at surgery. The receptor source for this set is a male donor with early-stage non-small cell lung cancer. Each CDR3 is given without its conserved first and last residue. Only part of the rows carry a size: once, few, many, or a class if the clone is expanded.

TRBJ2-7	TRBV20-1	few	SPERGPGLGEQY
TRBJ1-5	TRBV28	NA	ASSLEKTGYSNQPQH
TRBJ2-3	TRBV5-4	once	ASSRAGPDTQS
TRBJ2-7	TRBV10-3	NA	ASGAGGDIYEQY
TRBJ1-3	TRBV7-2	NA	ASSTGTTRSSGNTIY
TRBJ1-5	TRBV5-1	NA	ASSPGDPRDNQPQH
TRBJ2-1	TRBV7-2	NA	ASSLGDYYPSYLYNEQF
TRBJ1-2	TRBV12-3/TRBV12-4	NA	ASSFTGAYGYT
TRBJ2-1	TRBV5-1	NA	ASSLNQGNIYEQF
TRBJ2-7	TRBV2	NA	ASLVPGGEQY
TRBJ1-3	TRBV12-3/TRBV12-4	NA	ASSLDASSGNTIY
TRBJ2-7	TRBV7-9	NA	ASSLQRDRGSYEQY
TRBJ1-4	TRBV6-5	NA	ASSYSGDGANEKLF
TRBJ2-3	TRBV6-1	few	ASSGQGRTDTQY
TRBJ2-4	TRBV4-3	few	ASSRKTSERRLVKNIQY